One and the same sample provided the 13 T cell receptor beta chains below, sequenced in a study of Graves' ophthalmopathy and Graves' hyperthyroidism. Researchers took RNA transcripts and amplified TCR beta CDR3 regions from them. Second-round multiplex PCR came after a first-round RT-PCR that employed HTBI primers. TCRdb recomputed calls from the multiplex PCR reads with MiXCR, one row per CDR3 protein. The sample holds about 210,000 distinct CDR3 sequences, around 30% seen once. Source material: peripheral blood. These TCRs come from a man in his forties or fifties with Graves' ophthalmopathy.

This clonotype showed up many times. This rearrangement joins TRBV5-6 to TRBJ2-5, with a weak D call TRBD2 (6 bases). CDR1 SGHDT and CDR2 YYEEEE come from the germline V gene. V dropped 4 bases and J dropped 5 bases, with 15 bases sitting between them. The CDR3 runs 14 residues. CDR3 sequence (DNA): TGTGCCAGCAGCCTACTAGCTGGATTGGAGACCCAGTACTTC. This sequence encodes CASSLLAGLETQYF.

This clonotype was observed at least ten times. The genes are TRBV30 and TRBJ2-3; D gene unclear. V was clipped by 0 bases and J by 11 bases, with 9 bases between them. The germline gives CDR1 GTSNPN, CDR2 SVGIG (reference sequence). CDR3 length: 11 residues. The CDR3 nucleotides read TGTGCCTGGAGTGTAGCCTTGGGGCAGTATTTT. Protein: CAWSVALGQYF.

In this sample, this clonotype turned up many times. The V gene is TRBV7-6, the J gene TRBJ2-7, with TRBD2 as a possible D gene (5 bases). The V end lost 2 bases, the J end lost 5 bases, and 7 bases lay between the germline ends. The CDR3 is 12 residues long. In germline, CDR1 is SGHVS, CDR2 FNYEAQ. The CDR3 region is CASSLTGNEQYF. CDR3 nucleotides: TGTGCCAGCAGCTTAACGGGGAACGAGCAGTACTTC.

This clonotype has a count of ten or more. This chain uses TRBV27 with TRBJ1-2, with D possibly TRBD1 on 5 matching bases. This CDR3 region has 16 residues. Trimming took off 6 bases at V and 5 bases at J, with 22 bases between the two ends. The germline gives CDR1 MNHEY, CDR2 SMNVEV (reference sequence). The DNA of the CDR3 is TGTGCCAGCAGGAGGGCTTTTAGGGGCTCCTATTATGGCTACACCTTC. Translating gives CASRRAFRGSYYGYTF.

In its sample, this clonotype was seen many times. CDR3 in amino acids: CASSYSKPSTSYEQYF. CDR3 nucleotides: TGTGCCAGCAGTTACTCGAAACCATCGACGTCCTACGAGCAGTACTTC. V gene TRBV6-5 combines with J gene TRBJ2-7, with D uncertain. Germline V CDR1 and CDR2: MNHEY, SVGAGI. V lost 0 bases and J lost 1, with 13 bases in between. The CDR3 contains 16 residues.

The rearrangement links TRBV15 to TRBJ1-6; D is perhaps TRBD1 (5 bases). This CDR3 contains 16 residues. Germline V gene lookup returns CDR1 LNHNV and CDR2 YYDKDF (reference sequence). The germline V and J ends were trimmed by 6 bases and 7 bases, with 19 bases remaining between them. The CDR3 bases are TGTGCCACCAGTGGGATGGGGCAGAGAGGGAATTCACCCCTCCACTTT. Translated: CATSGMGQRGNSPLHF.

This clonotype was observed at least ten times. CDR3 DNA sequence: TGCAGCGTTGGGACAGGGTGGGACGAGCAGTACTTC. This translates into CSVGTGWDEQYF. V gene TRBV29-1 combines with J gene TRBJ2-7; 8 bases line up with TRBD1. The CDR3 length is 12 residues. Germline loops: CDR1 SQVTM, CDR2 ANQGSEA. Trimming took 4 bases from V and 5 from J; bases not matched to a gene: 4.

This chain connects TRBV20-1 to TRBJ2-7; D is unresolved. V gave up 6 bases and J gave up 0 bases, with 15 bases separating them. CDR3 length equals 14 residues. The germline V gene encodes CDR1 DFQATT and CDR2 SNEGSKA (reference sequence). This CDR3 reads CSALSPESSYEQYF. As DNA, the CDR3 is TGCAGTGCCCTTTCCCCGGAAAGCTCCTACGAGCAGTACTTC.

The rearrangement uses TRBV10-3 and TRBJ1-2; no definite D call. V was pared by 11 bases and J by 0 bases, with 7 bases between. The CDR3 is made up of 11 amino acids. Germline V gene sequence: CDR1 ENHRY, CDR2 SYGVKD. The CDR3 sequence is CAAAANYGYTF. CDR3 sequence (DNA): TGTGCCGCCGCCGCTAACTATGGCTACACCTTC.

The chain combines TRBV24-1 with TRBJ2-3, with TRBD2 matching 8 bases. The CDR3 is 16 amino acids. J was trimmed by 2 bases and V by 3 bases; bases with no gene match: 6. CDR1 is KGHDR and CDR2 is SFDVKD in the germline V gene. CDR3 in amino acids: CATSDPTGGITDTQYF. CDR3 DNA: TGTGCCACCAGTGATCCAACGGGAGGGATCACAGATACGCAGTATTTT.

This clonotype appeared many times. The J gene is TRBJ1-1, the V gene TRBV28; D gene uncertain. Germline V gene lookup returns CDR1 MDHEN and CDR2 SYDVKM. The CDR3 has 14 amino acids. Trimming pared 5 bases from V and 6 bases from J, leaving 16 bases between. The CDR3 DNA is TGTGCCAGCAGTCCTACTTCGGCGTCCGCTGAAGCTTTCTTT. This encodes CASSPTSASAEAFF.

The rearrangement uses TRBV12-3 or TRBV12-4 and TRBJ1-2; D not resolved. V shed 7 bases and J shed 3 bases, with 9 bases lying between them. CDR3 length equals 12 residues. The CDR3 sequence: CASNYPDYGYTF. CDR3 coding DNA: TGTGCCAGCAACTACCCAGACTATGGCTACACCTTC.

This clonotype came up many times. J is TRBJ1-5 and V is TRBV12-3 or TRBV12-4; 9 nucleotides agree with TRBD1. This CDR3 is built from 14 residues. Trimming took 6 bases from V and 7 from J; bases not matched to a gene: 7. The DNA of the CDR3 is TGTGCCAGCAGCCGGGGGACAGGGTTCCAGCCCCAGCATTTT. The encoded protein is CASSRGTGFQPQHF.